The subject of this entry is one T cell receptor beta chain. The antigen it binds to is not known. No base quality information exists; no much larger clone differs at one position. Libraries were built with the immunoSEQ multiplex PCR assay. TCRdb's version of the immuneACCESS table is confined to in-frame rearrangements and falls short of the full clone set. An unresolved V gene accounts for under half of the shortfall where checked; the remainder is of unknown origin. The sample profile shows about 30,000 clones; roughly 78% of them were found once. Almost 6% of the sample belongs to the ten largest clones. This specimen comes from a study of Siglec-9 on CD8 T cells in melanoma (dated 2019 in TCRdb). As for the study more broadly: Siglec-9 expression on CD8+ T cells and the role of Siglec-9 in regulating T cells in the melanoma tumor microenvironment were investigated in the study. The investigation overall reported the following: According to the reported findings, Siglec-9 marked and regulated a subset of effector memory CD8+ T cells that seemed to build up inside melanoma tumors.

The CDR1 and CDR2 encoded by the germline V gene are SGHDT and YYEEEE. The CDR3 sequence holds 15 residues, the cysteine and phenylalanine included. The only DNA kept is the CDR3, 45 bases in frame from the first base. Compared with germline, V lacks 2 bases and J lacks 5 bases; bases without a gene match: 7. The sequence was collected from a human donor in good health. The sample was Siglec-9- CD8+ T cells sorted from blood. This specimen's cell subset or site label, interpreted: CD8 T cells lacking Siglec-9. The chain joins TRBV5-6 to TRBJ2-7; 10 of the junction bases match TRBD1. The CDR3 in this case is CASSFPGQGTDEQYF. The DNA sequence is given as TGTGCCAGCAGCTTTCCGGGACAGGGGACCGACGAGCAGTACTTC. The full variable domain, with segments outside the CDR3 supplied by the reference TRBV5-6 and TRBJ2-7 proteins, appears as DAGVTQSPTHLIKTRGQQVTLRCSPKSGHDTVSWYQQALGQGPQFIFQYYEEEERQRGNFPDRFSGHQFPNYSSELNVNALLLGDSALYLCASSFPGQGTDEQYFGPGTRLTVT.